This T cell receptor (beta chain) was captured in a study of blood T cell repertoires in COVID-19 (dated by TCRdb to between 2020 and 2021). Regarding the complete study: Collaborator samples came from the United States, Italy and Spain and covered acute and convalescent phases of COVID-19. The prospective study material was composed of cDNA or gDNA derived from T cells, B-cell-depleted T cells, or PBMCs. Subjects who had been exposed to COVID-19, were actively infected with it, or had recovered from it provided the deeply sampled blood TCRbeta repertoires that made up the dataset. A freely available public database, intended as a resource for researchers studying the immune response to SARS-CoV-2, is where the repertoires were released. Samples came from the ongoing ImmuneRACE study (first 160 participants) plus 1,254 subjects from 6 global collaborators. The sample metadata nearly always contained a de-identified subject ID, COVID-19 status, age in years and sex. Where available, HLA class I and class II types were obtained from metadata supplied by the sample provider rather than from assay-based typing.

Taken from cysteine to phenylalanine, the CDR3 has 14 residues. CDR3 DNA is the only sequence kept; it has 42 bases, read in frame from the first base. Looking up the germline V gene yields CDR1 SGHRS and CDR2 YFSETQ. Collaborating institutions collected whole blood in K2EDTA tubes following their own protocols. Collaborator samples were shipped for TCRbeta analysis as frozen whole blood, isolated PBMCs, or DNA extracted from either sample type. As concerns this clone: It lacks a known antigen. No base quality values were provided; no much bigger clone lies one nucleotide off.

TCRbeta CDR3 regions were amplified from genomic DNA by means of the immunoSEQ Assay, a bias-controlled multiplex PCR. Per the original workflow: Nucleated cell counts per sample were estimated from amplification of reference gene primers within the assay. Sequence reads were collapsed and filtered to measure the absolute abundance of every unique TCRbeta CDR3 rearrangement. Productive Simpson clonality was computed per sample as the square root of Simpson's diversity index over productive rearrangements. Imported from immuneACCESS, the table was reduced by TCRdb to in-frame sequences with V and J called. These copies leave out some clones; in studies compared against another copy, an unresolved V gene accounts for under half, and the cause of the remainder is not known. That table is the source of V, J and clone size, and D and trimming were worked out from the DNA. Recorded for this sample are 55,000 to 85,000 clones; 81% of them occurred a single time. The ten largest clones capture about 0.83% of the sample.

Findings and caveats that apply to the study as a whole: How much clinical and demographic metadata was included differed by source and by participant, and the metadata was provided uncurated.

The sequence joins TRBV5-1 to TRBJ1-1; TRBD1 is perhaps the D gene, given 6 matching bases. Sample: peripheral blood. The sequence was collected from a woman in her sixties or seventies with acute or convalescent COVID-19. The CDR3 in this case is CATSSDRSNTEAFF. The DNA is as follows: TGCGCTACGTCCTCGGACAGATCTAACACTGAAGCTTTCTTT.